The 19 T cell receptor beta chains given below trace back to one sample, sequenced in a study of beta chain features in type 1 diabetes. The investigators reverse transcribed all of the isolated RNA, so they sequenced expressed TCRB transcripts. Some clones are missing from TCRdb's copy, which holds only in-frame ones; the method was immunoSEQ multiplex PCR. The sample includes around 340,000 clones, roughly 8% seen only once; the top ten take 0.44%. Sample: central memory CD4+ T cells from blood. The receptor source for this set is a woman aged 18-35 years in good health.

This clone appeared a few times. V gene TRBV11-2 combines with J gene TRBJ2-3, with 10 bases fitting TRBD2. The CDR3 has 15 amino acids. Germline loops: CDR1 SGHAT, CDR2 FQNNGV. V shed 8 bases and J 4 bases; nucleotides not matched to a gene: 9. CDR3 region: CASEASGRVADTQYF. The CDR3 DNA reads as TGTGCCAGCGAGGCCAGCGGGAGGGTCGCAGATACGCAGTATTTT.

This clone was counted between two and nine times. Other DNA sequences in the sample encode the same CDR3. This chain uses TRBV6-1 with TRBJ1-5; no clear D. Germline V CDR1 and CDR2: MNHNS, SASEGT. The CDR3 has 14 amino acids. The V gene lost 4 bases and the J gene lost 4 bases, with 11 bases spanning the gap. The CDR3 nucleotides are TGTGCCAGCAGTGTGAGGACGGGGAATCAGCCCCAGCATTTT. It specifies CASSVRTGNQPQHF.

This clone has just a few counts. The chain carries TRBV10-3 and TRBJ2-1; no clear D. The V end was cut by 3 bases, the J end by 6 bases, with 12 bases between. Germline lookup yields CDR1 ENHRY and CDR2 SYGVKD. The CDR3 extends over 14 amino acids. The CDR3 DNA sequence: TGTGCCATCAGTGACGATACCCGAGGCAATGAGCAGTTCTTC. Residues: CAISDDTRGNEQFF.

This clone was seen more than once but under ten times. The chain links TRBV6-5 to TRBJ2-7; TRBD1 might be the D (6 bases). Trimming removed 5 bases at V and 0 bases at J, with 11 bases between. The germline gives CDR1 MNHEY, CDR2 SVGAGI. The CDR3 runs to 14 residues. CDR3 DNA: TGTGCCAGCAGTGTCCGGGACAACTCCTACGAGCAGTACTTC. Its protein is CASSVRDNSYEQYF.

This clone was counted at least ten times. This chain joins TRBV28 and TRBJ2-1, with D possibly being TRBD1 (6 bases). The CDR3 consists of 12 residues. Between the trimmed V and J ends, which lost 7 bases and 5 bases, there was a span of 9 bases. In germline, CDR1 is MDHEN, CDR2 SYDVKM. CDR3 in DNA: TGTGCCAGCATAGGACAGAACAATGAGCAGTTCTTC. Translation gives CASIGQNNEQFF. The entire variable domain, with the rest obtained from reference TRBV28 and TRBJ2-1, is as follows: DVKVTQSSRYLVKRTGEKVFLECVQDMDHENMFWYRQDPGLGLRLIYFSYDVKMKEKGDIPEGYSVSREKKERFSLILESASTNQTSMYLCASIGQNNEQFFGPGTRLTVL.

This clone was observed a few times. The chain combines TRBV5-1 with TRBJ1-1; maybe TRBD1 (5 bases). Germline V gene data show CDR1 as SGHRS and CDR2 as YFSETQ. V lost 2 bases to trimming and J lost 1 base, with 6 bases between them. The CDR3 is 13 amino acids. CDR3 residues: CASSLQENTEAFF. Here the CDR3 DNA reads TGCGCCAGCAGCTTACAGGAGAACACTGAAGCTTTCTTT.

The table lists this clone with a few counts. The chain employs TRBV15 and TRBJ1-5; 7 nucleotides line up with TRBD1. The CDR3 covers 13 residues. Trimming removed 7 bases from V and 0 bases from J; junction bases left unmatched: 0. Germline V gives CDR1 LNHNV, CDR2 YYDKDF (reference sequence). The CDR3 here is CATNRGSNQPQHF. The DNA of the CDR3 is TGTGCCACCAACAGGGGTAGCAATCAGCCCCAGCATTTT.

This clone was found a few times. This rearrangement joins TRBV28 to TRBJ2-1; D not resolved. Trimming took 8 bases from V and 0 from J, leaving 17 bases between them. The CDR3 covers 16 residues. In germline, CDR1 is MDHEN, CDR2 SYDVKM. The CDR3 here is CASDNPSPSSYNEQFF. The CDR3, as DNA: TGTGCCAGCGACAACCCTAGTCCCAGCTCCTACAATGAGCAGTTCTTC. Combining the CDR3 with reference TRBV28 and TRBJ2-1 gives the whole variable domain DVKVTQSSRYLVKRTGEKVFLECVQDMDHENMFWYRQDPGLGLRLIYFSYDVKMKEKGDIPEGYSVSREKKERFSLILESASTNQTSMYLCASDNPSPSSYNEQFFGPGTRLTVL.

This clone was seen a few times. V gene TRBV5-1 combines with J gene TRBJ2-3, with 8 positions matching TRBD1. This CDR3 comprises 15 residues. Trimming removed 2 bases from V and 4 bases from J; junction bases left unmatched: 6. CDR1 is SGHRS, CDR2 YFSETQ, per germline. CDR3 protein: CASSFQNRGADTQYF. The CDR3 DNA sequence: TGCGCCAGCAGCTTCCAGAACAGGGGGGCAGATACGCAGTATTTT.

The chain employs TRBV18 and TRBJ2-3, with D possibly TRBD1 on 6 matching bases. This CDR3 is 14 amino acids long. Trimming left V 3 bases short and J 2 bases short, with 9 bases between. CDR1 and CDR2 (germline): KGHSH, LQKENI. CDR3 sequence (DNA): TGTGCCAGCTCACCGGACAGAATCACAGATACGCAGTATTTT. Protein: CASSPDRITDTQYF.

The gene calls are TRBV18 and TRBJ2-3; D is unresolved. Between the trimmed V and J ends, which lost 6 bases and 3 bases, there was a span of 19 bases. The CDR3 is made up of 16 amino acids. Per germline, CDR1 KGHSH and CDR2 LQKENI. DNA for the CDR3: TGTGCCAGCTCCTTCGGGTCCCAAACGCGAACAGATACGCAGTATTTT. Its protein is CASSFGSQTRTDTQYF.

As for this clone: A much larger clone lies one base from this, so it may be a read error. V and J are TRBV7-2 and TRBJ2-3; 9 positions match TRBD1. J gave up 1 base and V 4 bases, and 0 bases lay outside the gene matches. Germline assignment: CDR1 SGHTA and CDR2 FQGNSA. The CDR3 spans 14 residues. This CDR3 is CASSWTGGTDTQYF. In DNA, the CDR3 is TGTGCCAGCAGCTGGACAGGGGGCACAGATACGCAGTATTTT.

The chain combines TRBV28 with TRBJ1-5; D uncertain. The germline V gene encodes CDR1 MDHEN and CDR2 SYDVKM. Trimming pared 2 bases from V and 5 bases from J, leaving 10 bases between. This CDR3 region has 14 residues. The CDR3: CASSLPNRDQPQHF. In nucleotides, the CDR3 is TGTGCCAGCAGTTTACCGAATAGAGATCAGCCCCAGCATTTT.

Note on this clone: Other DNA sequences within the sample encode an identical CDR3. The CDR3 protein is CASSPGQGETQYF. CDR3 bases: TGTGCCAGCAGCCCCGGACAGGGAGAGACCCAGTACTTC. V usage is TRBV5-4 and J usage is TRBJ2-5; 8 bases are a match to TRBD1. The V gene end was trimmed by 4 bases and the J gene end by 4 bases; junction bases not matched to a gene: 3. In germline, CDR1 is SGHNT, CDR2 YYREEE (reference sequence). The CDR3 sequence is 13 residues long. The whole variable domain, remainder taken from reference TRBV5-4 and TRBJ2-5, is ETGVTQSPTHLIKTRGQQVTLRCSSQSGHNTVSWYQQALGQGPQFIFQYYREEENGRGNFPPRFSGLQFPNYSSELNVNALELDDSALYLCASSPGQGETQYFGPGTRLLVL.

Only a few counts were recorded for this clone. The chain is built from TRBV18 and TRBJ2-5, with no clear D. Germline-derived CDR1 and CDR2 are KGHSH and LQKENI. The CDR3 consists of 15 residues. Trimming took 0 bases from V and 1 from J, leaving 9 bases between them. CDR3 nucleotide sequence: TGTGCCAGCTCACCACCCGGACGGACCCAAGAGACCCAGTACTTC. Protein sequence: CASSPPGRTQETQYF.

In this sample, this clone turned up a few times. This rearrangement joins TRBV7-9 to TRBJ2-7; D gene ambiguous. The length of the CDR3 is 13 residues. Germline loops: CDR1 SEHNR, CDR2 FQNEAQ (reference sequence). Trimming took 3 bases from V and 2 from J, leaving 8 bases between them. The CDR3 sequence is CASSLRATYEQYF. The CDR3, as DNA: TGTGCCAGCAGCTTGAGAGCCACCTACGAGCAGTACTTC. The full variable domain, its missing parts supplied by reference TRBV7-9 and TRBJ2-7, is DTGVSQNPRHKITKRGQNVTFRCDPISEHNRLYWYRQTLGQGPEFLTYFQNEAQLEKSRLLSDRFSAERPKGSFSTLEIQRTEQGDSAMYLCASSLRATYEQYFGPGTRLTVT.

CDR3 DNA sequence: TGTGCCAGCAGACGGCCAGGGGTCTCTGGGGCCAACGTCCTGACTTTC. Amino acid sequence: CASRRPGVSGANVLTF. The chain is built from TRBV2 and TRBJ2-6; D perhaps matches TRBD1 (6 bases). Trimming took off 6 bases at V and 0 bases at J, with 12 bases between the two ends. CDR3 length equals 16 residues. Per germline, CDR1 SNHLY and CDR2 FYNNEI.

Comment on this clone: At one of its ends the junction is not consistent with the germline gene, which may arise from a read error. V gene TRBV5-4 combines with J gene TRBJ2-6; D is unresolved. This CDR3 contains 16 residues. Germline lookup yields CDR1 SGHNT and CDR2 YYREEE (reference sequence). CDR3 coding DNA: TGTGCCAGCAGTTTGGTAGCCTCCTCTGGGGCCAACGTCCTGACTTTC. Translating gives CASSLVASSGANVLTF.

The CDR3, as DNA: TGTGCCAGCATAGAGGGGGGGGTTCCAGATACGCAGTATTTT. Its protein product is CASIEGGVPDTQYF. The V gene is TRBV2, the J gene TRBJ2-3; tentatively, D is TRBD2 (7 bases). Between the trimmed V and J ends, which lost 7 bases and 4 bases, there was a span of 15 bases. The CDR3 consists of 14 residues. Germline V CDR1 and CDR2: SNHLY, FYNNEI.